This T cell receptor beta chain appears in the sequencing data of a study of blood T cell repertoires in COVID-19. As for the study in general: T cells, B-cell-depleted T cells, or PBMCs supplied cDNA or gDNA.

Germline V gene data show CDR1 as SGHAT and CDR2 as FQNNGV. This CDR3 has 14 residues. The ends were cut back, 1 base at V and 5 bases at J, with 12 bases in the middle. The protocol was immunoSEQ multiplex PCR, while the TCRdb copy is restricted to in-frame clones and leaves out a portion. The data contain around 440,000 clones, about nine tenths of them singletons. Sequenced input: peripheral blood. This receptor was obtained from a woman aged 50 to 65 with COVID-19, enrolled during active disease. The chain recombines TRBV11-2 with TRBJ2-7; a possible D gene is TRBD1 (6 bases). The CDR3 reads CASSLGTGSDEQYF. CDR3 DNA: TGTGCCAGCAGCTTAGGTACAGGGAGCGACGAGCAGTACTTC.